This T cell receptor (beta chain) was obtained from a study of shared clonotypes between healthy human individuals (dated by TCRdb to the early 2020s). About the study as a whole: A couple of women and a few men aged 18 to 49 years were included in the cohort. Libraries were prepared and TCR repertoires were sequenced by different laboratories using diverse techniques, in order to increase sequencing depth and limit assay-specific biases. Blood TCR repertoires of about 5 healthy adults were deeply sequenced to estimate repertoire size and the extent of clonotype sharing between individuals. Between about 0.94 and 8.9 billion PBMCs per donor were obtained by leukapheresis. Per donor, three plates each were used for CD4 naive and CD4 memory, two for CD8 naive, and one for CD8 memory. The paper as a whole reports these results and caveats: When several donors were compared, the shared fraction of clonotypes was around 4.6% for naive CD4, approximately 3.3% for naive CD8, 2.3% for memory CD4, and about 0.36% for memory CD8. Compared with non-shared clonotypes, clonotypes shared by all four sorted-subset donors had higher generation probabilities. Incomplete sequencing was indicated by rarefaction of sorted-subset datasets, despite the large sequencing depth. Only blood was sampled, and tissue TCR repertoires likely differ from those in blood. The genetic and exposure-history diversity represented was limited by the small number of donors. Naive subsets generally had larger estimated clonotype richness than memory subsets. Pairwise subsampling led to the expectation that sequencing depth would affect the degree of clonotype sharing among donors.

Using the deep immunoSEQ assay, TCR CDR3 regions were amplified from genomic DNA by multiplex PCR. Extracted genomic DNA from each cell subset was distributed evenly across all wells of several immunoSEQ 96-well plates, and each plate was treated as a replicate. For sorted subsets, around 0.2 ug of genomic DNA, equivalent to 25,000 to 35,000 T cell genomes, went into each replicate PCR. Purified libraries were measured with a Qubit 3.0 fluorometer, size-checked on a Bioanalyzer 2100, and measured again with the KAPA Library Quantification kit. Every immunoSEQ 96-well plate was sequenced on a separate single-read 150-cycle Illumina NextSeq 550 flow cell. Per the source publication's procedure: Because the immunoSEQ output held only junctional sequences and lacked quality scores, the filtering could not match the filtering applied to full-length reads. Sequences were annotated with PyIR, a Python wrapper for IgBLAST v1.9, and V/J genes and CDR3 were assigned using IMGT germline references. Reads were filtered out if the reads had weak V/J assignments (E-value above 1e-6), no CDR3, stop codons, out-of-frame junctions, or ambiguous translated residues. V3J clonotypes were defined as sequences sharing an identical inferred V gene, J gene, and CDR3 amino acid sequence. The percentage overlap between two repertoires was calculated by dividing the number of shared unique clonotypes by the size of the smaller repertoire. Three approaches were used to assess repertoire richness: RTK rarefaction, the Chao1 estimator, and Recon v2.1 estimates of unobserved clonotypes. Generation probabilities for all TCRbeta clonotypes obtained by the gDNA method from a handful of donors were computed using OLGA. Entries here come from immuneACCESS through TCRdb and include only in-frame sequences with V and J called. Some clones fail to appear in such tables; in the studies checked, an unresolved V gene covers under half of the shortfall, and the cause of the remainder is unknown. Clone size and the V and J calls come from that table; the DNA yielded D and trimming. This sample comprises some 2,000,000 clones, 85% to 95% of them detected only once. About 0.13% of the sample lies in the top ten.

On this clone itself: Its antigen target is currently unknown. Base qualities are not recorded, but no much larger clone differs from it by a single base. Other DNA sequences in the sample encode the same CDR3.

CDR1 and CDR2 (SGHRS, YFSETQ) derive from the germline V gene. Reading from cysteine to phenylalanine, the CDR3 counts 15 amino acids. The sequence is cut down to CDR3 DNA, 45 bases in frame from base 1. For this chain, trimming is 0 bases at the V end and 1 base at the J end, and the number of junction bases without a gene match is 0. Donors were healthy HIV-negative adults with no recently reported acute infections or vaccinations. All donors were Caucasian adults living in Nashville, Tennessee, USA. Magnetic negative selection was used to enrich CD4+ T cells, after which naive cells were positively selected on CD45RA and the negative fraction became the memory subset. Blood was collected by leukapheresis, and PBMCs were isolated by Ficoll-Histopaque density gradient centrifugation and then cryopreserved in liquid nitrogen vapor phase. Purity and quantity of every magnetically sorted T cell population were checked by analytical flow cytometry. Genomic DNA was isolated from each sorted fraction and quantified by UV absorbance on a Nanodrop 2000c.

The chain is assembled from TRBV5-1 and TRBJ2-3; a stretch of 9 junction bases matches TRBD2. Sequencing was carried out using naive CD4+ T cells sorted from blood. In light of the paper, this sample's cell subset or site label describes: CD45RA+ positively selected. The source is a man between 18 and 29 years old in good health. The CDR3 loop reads CASSLGLAGTDTQYF. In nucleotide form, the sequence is TGCGCCAGCAGCTTGGGACTAGCGGGCACAGATACGCAGTATTTT.